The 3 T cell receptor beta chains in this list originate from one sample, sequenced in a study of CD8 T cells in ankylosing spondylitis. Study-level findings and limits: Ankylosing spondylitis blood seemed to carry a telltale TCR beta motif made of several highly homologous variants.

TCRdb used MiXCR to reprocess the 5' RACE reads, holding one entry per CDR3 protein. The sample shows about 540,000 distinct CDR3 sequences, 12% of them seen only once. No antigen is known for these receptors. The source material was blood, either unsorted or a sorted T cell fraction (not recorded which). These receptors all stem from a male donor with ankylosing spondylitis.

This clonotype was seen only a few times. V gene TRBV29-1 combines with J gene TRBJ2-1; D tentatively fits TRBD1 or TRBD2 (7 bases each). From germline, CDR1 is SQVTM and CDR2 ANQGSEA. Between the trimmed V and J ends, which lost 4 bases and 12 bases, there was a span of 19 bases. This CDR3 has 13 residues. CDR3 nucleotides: TGCAGCGTTGGGGCGGGCTCCAGGGGGGGGCAGTTCTTC. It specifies CSVGAGSRGGQFF.

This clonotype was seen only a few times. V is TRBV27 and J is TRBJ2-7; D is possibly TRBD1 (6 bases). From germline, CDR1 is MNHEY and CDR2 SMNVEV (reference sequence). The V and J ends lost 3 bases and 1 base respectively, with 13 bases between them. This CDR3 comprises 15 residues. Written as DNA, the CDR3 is TGTGCCAGCAGTTTTGGTCCGGGACATTCCTACGAGCAGTACTTC. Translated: CASSFGPGHSYEQYF.

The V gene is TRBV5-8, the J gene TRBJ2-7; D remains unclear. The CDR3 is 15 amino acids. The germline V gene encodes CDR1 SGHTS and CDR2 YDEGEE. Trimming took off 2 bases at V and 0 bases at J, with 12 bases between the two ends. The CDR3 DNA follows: TGTGCCAGCAGCTTCTGGCATAGGAGCTCCTACGAGCAGTACTTC. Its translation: CASSFWHRSSYEQYF. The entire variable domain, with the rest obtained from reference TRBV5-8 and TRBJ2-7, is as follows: EAGVTQSPTHLIKTRGQQATLRCSPISGHTSVYWYQQALGLGLQFLLWYDEGEERNRGNFPPRFSGRQFPNYSSELNVNALELEDSALYLCASSFWHRSSYEQYFGPGTRLTVT.